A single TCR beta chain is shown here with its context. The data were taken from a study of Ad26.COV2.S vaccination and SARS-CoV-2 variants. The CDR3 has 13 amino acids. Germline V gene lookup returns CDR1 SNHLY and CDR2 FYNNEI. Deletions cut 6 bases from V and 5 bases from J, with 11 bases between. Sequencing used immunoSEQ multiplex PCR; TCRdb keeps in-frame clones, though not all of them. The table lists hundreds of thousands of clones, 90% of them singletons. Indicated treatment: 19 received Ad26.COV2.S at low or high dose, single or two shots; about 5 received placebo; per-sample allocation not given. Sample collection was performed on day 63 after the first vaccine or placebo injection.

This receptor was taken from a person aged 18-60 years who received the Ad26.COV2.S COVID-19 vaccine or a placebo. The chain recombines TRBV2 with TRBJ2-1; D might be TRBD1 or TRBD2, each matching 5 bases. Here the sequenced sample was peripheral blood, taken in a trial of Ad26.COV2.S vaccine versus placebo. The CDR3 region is CASRAGTNNEQFF. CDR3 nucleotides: TGTGCCAGCAGGGCAGGGACGAACAATGAGCAGTTCTTC.